One sample yielded the 12 T cell receptor beta chains listed below, sequenced in a study of blood T cell repertoires in COVID-19. Profiled with immunoSEQ multiplex PCR; TCRdb holds only in-frame clones, not every one. The sample lists over 130,000 clones, over 75% occurring once. The material sequenced was peripheral blood. These receptors originate from a man aged 55-75 years with active or convalescent COVID-19.

This clone has just one count. The CDR3 DNA is TGTGCCAGCTACCTCCCGGGACTAGCGGGATTTATGCAGTACTTC. Its translation: CASYLPGLAGFMQYF. V is TRBV19 and J is TRBJ2-7; 13 nucleotides match TRBD2. Germline CDR1 LNHDA, CDR2 SQIVND (reference sequence). The length of the CDR3 is 15 residues. V dropped 9 bases and J dropped 9; count of bases not matched to a gene: 14.

This chain joins TRBV24-1 and TRBJ1-2, with 10 bases fitting TRBD1. This CDR3 has 14 residues. V lost 3 bases and J lost 7; bases outside the gene matches: 4. CDR1 is KGHDR, CDR2 SFDVKD, per germline. The DNA of the CDR3 is TGTGCCACCAGTGATAGTGGACAGGGGGGTGGCTACACCTTC. Translated: CATSDSGQGGGYTF.

This sequence joins TRBV19 and TRBJ2-4, with TRBD2 as a possible D gene (6 bases). The CDR3 runs to 16 residues. Germline CDR1 LNHDA, CDR2 SQIVND (reference sequence). Trimming cost V 6 bases and J 0 bases, with 15 bases left between them. In nucleotides, the CDR3 is TGTGCCAGTAGCCTTCGGACTAACGTAGCCAAAAACATTCAGTACTTC. Its protein is CASSLRTNVAKNIQYF.

This clone has just one count. This chain links TRBV28 with TRBJ2-1; perhaps TRBD1 as D (6 bases). The length of the CDR3 is 14 residues. V was shortened by 6 bases and J by 8 bases, with 17 bases between the two germline ends. The V gene's germline CDR1 is MDHEN and CDR2 SYDVKM. CDR3 protein: CASSPGGRGYEQFF. CDR3 DNA: TGTGCCAGCAGCCCGGGCGGCAGGGGATATGAGCAGTTCTTC.

The CDR3 bases are TGCAGCGTTGATCCCTCGGCCTACGAGCAGTACTTC. This sequence encodes CSVDPSAYEQYF. The J gene is TRBJ2-7, the V gene TRBV29-1; D not certain. The germline CDR1 and CDR2 sequences are SQVTM and ANQGSEA. The V end lost 3 bases, the J end lost 2 bases, and 8 bases lay between the germline ends. The CDR3 contains 12 residues.

The chain employs TRBV29-1 and TRBJ1-1; a possible D gene is TRBD1 (5 bases). V gave up 3 bases and J gave up 1 base, with 9 bases separating them. Looked up from germline, CDR1 is SQVTM and CDR2 is ANQGSEA. This CDR3 has 13 residues. CDR3 nucleotides: TGCAGCGTTGACGGGGGGAGGAACACTGAAGCTTTCTTT. This sequence encodes CSVDGGRNTEAFF.

DNA for the CDR3: TGTGCCAGCAGTGAAGGTAGACTAGCTTTGACAGATACGCAGTATTTT. Its protein is CASSEGRLALTDTQYF. The chain combines TRBV25-1 with TRBJ2-3, with 7 positions matching TRBD2. CDR3 length: 16 residues. Germline V gives CDR1 MGHDK, CDR2 SYGVNS. J gave up 3 bases and V 2 bases, and 8 bases lay outside the gene matches.

This clone was seen a single time. The V and J genes are TRBV10-2 and TRBJ1-2; weak D call: TRBD1 (6 bases). Germline CDR1 is WSHSY and CDR2 is SAAADI. This CDR3 has 13 amino acids. Trimming removed 4 bases at V and 4 bases at J, with 10 bases between. Here the CDR3 reads CASSGGGGYGYTF. CDR3 DNA sequence: TGCGCCAGCAGTGGAGGGGGGGGCTATGGCTACACCTTC.

V gene TRBV5-5 combines with J gene TRBJ1-4; 7 nucleotides match TRBD1. V lost 3 bases to trimming and J lost 13 bases; unmatched junction nucleotides: 12. CDR1 is SGHKS, CDR2 YYEKEE, per germline (reference sequence). The CDR3 totals 14 residues. CDR3 region: CASSSHPRTGRLFF. In DNA, the CDR3 is TGTGCCAGCAGCTCGCATCCCCGGACAGGACGACTGTTTTTT.

This chain uses TRBV24-1 with TRBJ1-2; tentative D call: TRBD1 (5 bases). The CDR3 runs to 13 residues. V was clipped by 5 bases and J by 8 bases, with 14 bases between them. CDR1 is KGHDR, CDR2 SFDVKD, per germline. CDR3 DNA: TGTGCCACCAGTGGCCCGGGGGGAGAGGGCTACACCTTC. It encodes CATSGPGGEGYTF.

This chain uses TRBV14 with TRBJ1-6; D call uncertain. This CDR3 spans 15 amino acids. The V gene lost 4 bases and the J gene lost 6 bases, with 13 bases spanning the gap. The germline CDR1 and CDR2 sequences are SGHDN and FVKESK. The CDR3 coding sequence is TGTGCCAGCAGCCCCCGTGGGCCGACTAATTCACCCCTCCACTTT. Protein sequence: CASSPRGPTNSPLHF.

The chain uses TRBV3-1 (or the pseudogene TRBV3-2) and TRBJ2-7; 10 nucleotides match TRBD1. There are 14 residues in the CDR3. V lost 3 bases, J lost 6 bases, and 5 bases stayed unmatched. Germline CDR1 LGHDT, CDR2 YNNKEL (reference sequence). CDR3 sequence reads: CASSQGQGKFEQYF. The CDR3 coding sequence is TGTGCCAGCAGCCAGGGACAGGGGAAGTTCGAGCAGTACTTC.